This TCR beta chain originates from a study of T cells in Graves' hyperthyroidism and ophthalmopathy. RNA transcripts were the template for amplifying TCR beta CDR3 regions. TCR CDR3 underwent first-round RT-PCR with the HTBI primer set. One entry per CDR3 protein results from TCRdb running MiXCR on the multiplex PCR reads. The data hold around 440,000 distinct CDR3 sequences, with about a sixth observed a single time. This CDR3 has 15 amino acids. With 4 bases clipped from V and 5 bases from J, the junction kept 9 bases outside the gene matches. Germline CDR1 is SGHRS and CDR2 is YFSETQ. In its sample, this clonotype was seen many times.

V gene TRBV5-1 combines with J gene TRBJ2-1, with 7 bases that match TRBD2. Sequenced material: blood. This clonotype originated in a young woman with Graves' hyperthyroidism. In DNA form, the CDR3 reads TGCGCCAGCAGCCAGCGGGGCGGCCTCCACAATGAGCAGTTCTTC. Translated: CASSQRGGLHNEQFF.